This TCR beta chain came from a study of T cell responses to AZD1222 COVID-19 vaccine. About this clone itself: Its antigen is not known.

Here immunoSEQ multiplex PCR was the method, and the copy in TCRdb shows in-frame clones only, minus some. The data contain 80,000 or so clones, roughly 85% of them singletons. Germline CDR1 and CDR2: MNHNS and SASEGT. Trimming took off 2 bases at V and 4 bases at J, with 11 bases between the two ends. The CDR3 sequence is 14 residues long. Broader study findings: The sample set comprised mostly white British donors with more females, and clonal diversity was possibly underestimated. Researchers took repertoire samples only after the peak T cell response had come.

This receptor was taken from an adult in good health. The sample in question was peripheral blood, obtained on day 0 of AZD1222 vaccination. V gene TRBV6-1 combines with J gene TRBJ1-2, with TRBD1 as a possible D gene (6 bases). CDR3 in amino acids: CASSESPGVYGYTF. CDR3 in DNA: TGTGCCAGCAGTGAATCTCCAGGGGTCTATGGCTACACCTTC.